This T cell receptor (beta chain) is from a study of T cells in Graves' hyperthyroidism and ophthalmopathy. Study-level findings and limits: Most expanded thyroid clonotypes above 0.001 recurred in blood.

This clonotype was seen more than once but under ten times. What it binds is unknown. Investigators excluded patients with uncontrolled infection, other autoimmune disease, pregnancy or lactation. Diagnosis rested on symptoms, serum thyroxine and TRAb, thyroid ultrasound, and orbital computed tomography. V was clipped by 3 bases and J by 6 bases, with 5 bases between them. The CDR3 has 11 residues. Germline V gives CDR1 SGHNT, CDR2 YYREEE (reference sequence). RNA transcripts were the template for amplifying TCR beta CDR3 regions. During a first-round RT-PCR of the TCR CDR3, the HTBI primer set was used. TCRdb re-derived calls from the multiplex PCR reads in MiXCR, one entry per CDR3 protein. The table lists a few hundred thousand distinct CDR3 sequences, roughly 13% of them singletons.

Input material: blood. The chain couples TRBV5-4 to TRBJ2-3; the D call may be TRBD1 or TRBD2 (5 bases each). The origin of this receptor is a woman in her thirties or forties with Graves' ophthalmopathy. As DNA, the CDR3 is TGTGCCAGCAGCTGGGACGATACGCAGTATTTT. Its translation: CASSWDDTQYF.